These 28 T cell receptor beta chains came from one sample sequenced in a study of blood T cell repertoires in COVID-19. Assay used: immunoSEQ multiplex PCR; TCRdb lists only in-frame clones, some missing. The sample has approximately 80,000 clones, 85% to 90% seen once; the top ten hold about 5%. The source material was peripheral blood. These receptors were obtained from a man between 35 and 55 years old with acute or convalescent COVID-19.

V usage is TRBV7-9 and J usage is TRBJ1-2, with TRBD1 matching 7 bases. Germline V gene lookup returns CDR1 SEHNR and CDR2 FQNEAQ (reference sequence). Trimming took 5 bases from V and 0 from J; bases not matched to a gene: 9. CDR3 length: 16 amino acids. The CDR3 spells CASSRDRVTSNYGYTF. Written as DNA, the CDR3 is TGTGCCAGCAGCCGGGACAGAGTAACTTCTAACTATGGCTACACCTTC.

This chain connects TRBV5-1 to TRBJ2-2; 9 bases are a match to TRBD2. This CDR3 has 15 residues. Germline loops: CDR1 SGHRS, CDR2 YFSETQ. V trimming: 4 bases; J trimming: 4 bases; junction bases outside the gene matches: 5. CDR3: CASSITSGRTGELFF. In DNA, the CDR3 is TGCGCCAGCAGCATAACTAGCGGGCGCACCGGGGAGCTGTTTTTT.

The chain couples TRBV18 to TRBJ1-2, with D perhaps matching TRBD1 (6 bases). The V gene lost 3 bases and the J gene lost 2 bases, with 7 bases spanning the gap. The CDR3 totals 13 residues. From germline, CDR1 is KGHSH and CDR2 LQKENI. CDR3 residues: CASSPDRNYGYTF. The CDR3 DNA follows: TGTGCCAGCTCACCCGACAGGAACTATGGCTACACCTTC.

The genes are TRBV6-5 and TRBJ1-2; D unclear. Germline CDR1 is MNHEY and CDR2 is SVGAGI. CDR3 size: 13 residues. Trimming took off 0 bases at V and 5 bases at J, with 7 bases between the two ends. The CDR3 DNA is TGTGCCAGCAGTTACTCACCCGGTTATGGCTACACCTTC. This encodes CASSYSPGYGYTF.

The CDR3 DNA reads as TGTGCCAGCAGCCCGGAGGCCACAAAGAACACTGAAGCTTTCTTT. Its translation is CASSPEATKNTEAFF. V is TRBV3-1 (or the pseudogene TRBV3-2) and J is TRBJ1-1; D unresolved. The CDR3 runs 15 residues. Germline loops: CDR1 LGHDT, CDR2 YNNKEL (reference sequence). V lost 4 bases, J lost 1 base, and 13 bases lay in between.

V usage is TRBV19 and J usage is TRBJ1-2; D gene uncertain. Germline V lookup: CDR1 LNHDA, CDR2 SQIVND (reference sequence). V lost 0 bases and J 1 base, leaving 9 bases between the germline ends. The CDR3 loop spans 15 amino acids. The CDR3 protein is CASSIEAGVNYGYTF. The CDR3 DNA reads TGTGCCAGTAGTATAGAGGCCGGAGTTAACTATGGCTACACCTTC.

The chain is built from TRBV5-6 and TRBJ2-5; tentative D call: TRBD1 (5 bases). V lost 0 bases, J lost 5 bases, and 5 bases lay in between. The CDR3 spans 12 residues. CDR1 and CDR2 from the germline V gene are SGHDT and YYEEEE. DNA of the CDR3: TGTGCCAGCAGCTTGGAGGGGGAGACCCAGTACTTC. It translates to CASSLEGETQYF.

This chain uses TRBV7-9 with TRBJ2-1; TRBD2 matches at 10 bases. The germline gives CDR1 SEHNR, CDR2 FQNEAQ (reference sequence). CDR3 length equals 15 residues. The trim removed 1 base at V and 8 bases at J, leaving 5 bases unmatched. As DNA, the CDR3 is TGTGCCAGCAGCTTAGGGACTAGCGGATGGGATGAGCAGTTCTTC. This gives the protein CASSLGTSGWDEQFF.

The V and J genes are TRBV5-1 and TRBJ2-1; 12 nucleotides line up with TRBD2. V shed 1 base and J 5 bases; nucleotides not matched to a gene: 4. The CDR3 has 16 residues. The V gene's germline CDR1 is SGHRS and CDR2 YFSETQ. CDR3 loop: CASSLPRLAGDNEQFF. In DNA form, the CDR3 reads TGCGCCAGCAGCTTGCCCCGACTAGCGGGGGACAATGAGCAGTTCTTC.

This sequence joins TRBV6-2 or TRBV6-3 and TRBJ1-2; 7 bases agree with TRBD1. With V trimmed by 0 bases and J by 3 bases, 4 bases remained unmatched. Germline CDR1 and CDR2: MNHEY and SVGEGT. The CDR3 consists of 15 residues. The DNA of the CDR3 is TGTGCCAGCAGTTACTCGACAGGGTACGACTATGGCTACACCTTC. Protein: CASSYSTGYDYGYTF.

The rearrangement links TRBV27 to TRBJ1-6; 7 positions agree with TRBD1. Looked up from germline, CDR1 is MNHEY and CDR2 is SMNVEV (reference sequence). V gave up 4 bases and J gave up 7 bases; unmatched junction bases: 7. The CDR3 is 15 residues long. The DNA for the CDR3 is TGTGCCAGCAGTTCACGGAGGACAGGCAATTCACCCCTCCACTTT. Protein product: CASSSRRTGNSPLHF.

This sequence joins TRBV5-4 and TRBJ2-3; D unclear. Between the trimmed V and J ends, which lost 6 bases and 0 bases, there was a span of 11 bases. Germline values: CDR1 SGHNT, CDR2 YYREEE (reference sequence). The CDR3 sequence is 14 residues long. The DNA of the CDR3 is TGTGCCAGCAACCCAGGAAGGAGCACAGATACGCAGTATTTT. Its translation is CASNPGRSTDTQYF.

The V gene is TRBV6-6, the J gene TRBJ1-2; 11 bases map to TRBD1. V shed 5 bases, J shed 6 bases, and the junction held 11 bases outside the gene matches. The germline V gene has CDR1 MNHNY and CDR2 SVGAGI (reference sequence). The CDR3 is made up of 16 amino acids. The CDR3: CASSTGQGASGDGYTF. The DNA for the CDR3 is TGTGCCAGCAGTACCGGACAGGGGGCGAGCGGGGATGGCTACACCTTC.

This chain's CDR3 is CASEGQVGYTEAFF. DNA for the CDR3: TGTGCCAGCGAGGGACAGGTCGGATACACTGAAGCTTTCTTT. The genes are TRBV11-2 and TRBJ1-1, with 8 bases aligning to TRBD1. Germline V gives CDR1 SGHAT, CDR2 FQNNGV. V lost 8 bases to trimming and J lost 3 bases; unmatched junction nucleotides: 8. This CDR3 comprises 14 residues.

CDR3 loop: CASSYYRGYGYTF. The CDR3 nucleotides are TGTGCCAGCAGTTATTACAGGGGCTATGGCTACACCTTC. This sequence joins TRBV6-5 and TRBJ1-2, with 7 bases fitting TRBD1. This CDR3 region has 13 residues. With 3 bases clipped from V and 4 bases from J, the junction kept 2 bases outside the gene matches. Germline V gene data show CDR1 as MNHEY and CDR2 as SVGAGI.

This clone occurred a few times. The chain couples TRBV5-5 to TRBJ1-5; tentatively, D is TRBD1 (5 bases). Germline-derived CDR1 and CDR2 are SGHKS and YYEKEE (reference sequence). The V gene lost 4 bases and the J gene lost 2 bases, with 13 bases spanning the gap. The CDR3 is 15 amino acids. The CDR3 DNA sequence: TGTGCCAGCAGCACGGGACTCCTAGGCAATCAGCCCCAGCATTTT. Its translation is CASSTGLLGNQPQHF.

Only one count was recorded for this clone. This rearrangement joins TRBV4-3 to TRBJ1-5; D may be TRBD1 (6 bases). V shed 4 bases and J shed 7 bases, with 14 bases lying between them. There are 14 residues in the CDR3. Germline values: CDR1 LGHNA, CDR2 YSLEER. DNA for the CDR3: TGCGCCAGCAGCCCCGACCCAGGGGTACAGCCCCAGCATTTT. Translating gives CASSPDPGVQPQHF.

The chain has TRBV9 and TRBJ2-3, with TRBD2 matching 8 bases. Per the germline V gene, CDR1 is SGDLS and CDR2 is YYNGEE. This CDR3 region has 17 residues. V shed 0 bases and J 4 bases; nucleotides not matched to a gene: 10. In DNA form, the CDR3 reads TGTGCCAGCAGCGTAGTCCAAACGGGACTAGGGGCAGATACGCAGTATTTT. Translating gives CASSVVQTGLGADTQYF.

The CDR3 reads CASSLGGGGEKLFF. CDR3 coding DNA: TGTGCCAGCAGCTTGGGTGGAGGGGGCGAAAAACTGTTTTTT. The chain is built from TRBV5-6 and TRBJ1-4; 7 bases align to TRBD1. CDR3 length: 14 amino acids. Germline CDR1 SGHDT, CDR2 YYEEEE. Germline trimming cut 0 bases from V and 8 bases from J; bases unmatched to any gene: 4.

V is TRBV11-3 and J is TRBJ2-1; D not certain. Germline assignment: CDR1 SGHNT and CDR2 YENEEA. The CDR3 loop spans 14 amino acids. V was trimmed by 1 base and J by 6 bases, leaving 10 bases between them. CDR3 sequence (DNA): TGTGCCAGCAGCTTAGGGAGTTCGGTCAATGAGCAGTTCTTC. Translated, it gives CASSLGSSVNEQFF.

CDR3 in DNA: TGTGCCAGCAGTGATGGGGGACAGGGGACGAATGAGCAGTTCTTC. Amino acid sequence: CASSDGGQGTNEQFF. This chain connects TRBV25-1 to TRBJ2-1; 10 bases align to TRBD1. The CDR3 is 15 residues long. Germline V gene data show CDR1 as MGHDK and CDR2 as SYGVNS. Unmatched junction bases numbered 6, after V lost 3 bases and J lost 7 bases.

The chain uses TRBV3-1 (or the pseudogene TRBV3-2) and TRBJ2-3, with TRBD2 matching 7 bases. The length of the CDR3 is 17 residues. Germline V CDR1 and CDR2: LGHDT, YNNKEL (reference sequence). J lost 2 bases, V lost 5 bases, and 13 bases had no gene match. This CDR3 reads CASSKRLGGTYTDTQYF. The CDR3 bases are TGTGCCAGCAGCAAACGTTTGGGGGGGACCTACACAGATACGCAGTATTTT.

This clone was observed a handful of times. The chain has TRBV3-1 (or the pseudogene TRBV3-2) and TRBJ1-5; D uncertain. Trimming shortened V by 3 bases and J by 4 bases, and 7 bases separated the two germline ends. Germline assignment: CDR1 LGHDT and CDR2 YNNKEL (reference sequence). This CDR3 region has 13 residues. The CDR3 region is CASSHGGNQPQHF. DNA of the CDR3: TGTGCCAGCAGCCACGGAGGGAATCAGCCCCAGCATTTT.

V usage is TRBV2 and J usage is TRBJ1-2; TRBD1 matches at 7 bases. V trimming: 9 bases; J trimming: 2 bases; junction bases outside the gene matches: 3. CDR1 is SNHLY, CDR2 FYNNEI, per germline. CDR3 size: 12 residues. CDR3 DNA: TGTGCCAGGAGGACAGGCAACTATGGCTACACCTTC. This gives the protein CARRTGNYGYTF.

This chain connects TRBV7-9 to TRBJ1-2; no clear D gene. Between the trimmed V and J ends, which lost 2 bases and 5 bases, there was a span of 18 bases. This CDR3 contains 16 residues. Germline assignment: CDR1 SEHNR and CDR2 FQNEAQ (reference sequence). The CDR3 sequence is CASSLSGTENNYGYTF. DNA of the CDR3: TGTGCCAGCAGCTTATCGGGTACGGAGAATAATTATGGCTACACCTTC.

This clone has at least ten counts. This sequence joins TRBV2 and TRBJ1-2; 9 nucleotides align to TRBD1. CDR1 and CDR2 (germline): SNHLY, FYNNEI. V shed 4 bases, J shed 8 bases, and the junction held 5 bases outside the gene matches. The CDR3 has 13 residues. The CDR3 DNA follows: TGTGCCAGCAGTGTGGACAGGGGAAGAGGCTACACCTTC. Amino acids: CASSVDRGRGYTF. The full variable domain, its missing parts supplied by reference TRBV2 and TRBJ1-2, is EPEVTQTPSHQVTQMGQEVILRCVPISNHLYFYWYRQILGQKVEFLVSFYNNEISEKSEIFDDQFSVERPDGSNFTLKIRSTKLEDSAMYFCASSVDRGRGYTFGSGTRLTVV.

This clone is a singleton in its sample. This rearrangement joins TRBV30 to TRBJ2-1, with D possibly TRBD1 on 5 matching bases. Germline assignment: CDR1 GTSNPN and CDR2 SVGIG (reference sequence). The CDR3 runs to 13 residues. V lost 2 bases, J lost 5 bases, and 10 bases lay in between. CDR3 nucleotide sequence: TGTGCCTGGAGTATCAGGACAAACAATGAGCAGTTCTTC. This sequence encodes CAWSIRTNNEQFF.

The V and J genes are TRBV5-1 and TRBJ1-6, with D maybe TRBD1 (6 bases). Germline-derived CDR1 and CDR2 are SGHRS and YFSETQ. V was trimmed by 4 bases and J by 5 bases, leaving 16 bases between them. This CDR3 is built from 16 residues. Here the CDR3 DNA reads TGCGCCAGCAGCACAAAGGGGGGGCCTGATAATTCACCCCTCCACTTT. Its translation is CASSTKGGPDNSPLHF.